These T cell receptor beta chains were read from a single sample in a study of early T cells in non-severe SARS-CoV-2 infection. TCRdb used MiXCR to reprocess the 5' RACE reads, holding one entry per CDR3 protein. Of more than 75,000 distinct CDR3 sequences in the sample, about 14% were seen once. Sequencing was done on a sample of whole blood. These receptor sequences come from an adult who was a healthcare worker with PCR-confirmed SARS-CoV-2 infection or an uninfected control (not recorded which). The CDR3 runs from the conserved cysteine through the conserved F or W. D genes are given only for firm matches. Some rows have no size entry. The others give once, few or many, or a class for an expanded clone.

CDR3 protein | CDR3 DNA | CDR3 length | clone size | V gene | D gene | J gene
CSADPGRTGDGELFF | TGCAGCGCCGACCCCGGAAGAACGGGGGACGGGGAGCTGTTTTTT | 15 | . | TRBV29-1 | . | TRBJ2-2
CASSQSRGGTGYTF | TGTGCCAGCAGCCAATCGCGGGGAGGGACGGGCTACACCTTC | 14 | . | TRBV14 | . | TRBJ1-2
CSASLAGGETQYF | TGCAGTGCTTCCTTAGCGGGGGGAGAGACCCAGTACTTC | 13 | many | TRBV20-1 | TRBD2 | TRBJ2-5
CASSLDTYYEQYF | TGCGCCAGCAGCTTGGACACCTACTACGAGCAGTACTTC | 13 | . | TRBV5-1 | . | TRBJ2-7
CASSQDRSKTYEQYF | TGTGCCAGCAGCCAAGACAGGAGCAAAACCTACGAGCAGTACTTC | 15 | few | TRBV3-1 | . | TRBJ2-7
CASSLGEWTTNTGELFF | TGTGCCAGCAGCTTAGGGGAGTGGACAACGAACACCGGGGAGCTGTTTTTT | 17 | few | TRBV7-2 | . | TRBJ2-2
CSASLGGAFF | TGCAGCGCTAGCCTAGGCGGAGCTTTCTTT | 10 | many | TRBV29-1 | . | TRBJ1-1
CASSPSQETQYF | TGTGCCAGCTCACCTTCCCAAGAGACCCAGTACTTC | 12 | . | TRBV18 | . | TRBJ2-5
CSASFGDRANSPLHF | TGCAGTGCTAGCTTCGGGGACAGGGCTAATTCACCCCTCCACTTT | 15 | few | TRBV20-1 | TRBD1 | TRBJ1-6
CASSFRTSGGLSTDTQYF | TGTGCCAGTAGTTTCCGGACTAGCGGGGGCTTGAGCACAGATACGCAGTATTTT | 18 | few | TRBV19 | TRBD2 | TRBJ2-3
CASSLHQRNEQFF | TGTGCCAGCAGCTTGCACCAACGCAATGAGCAGTTCTTC | 13 | . | TRBV5-5 | . | TRBJ2-1
CASSQGGANEKLFF | TGTGCCAGCAGCCAAGGAGGGGCGAATGAAAAACTGTTTTTT | 14 | many | TRBV4-2 | . | TRBJ1-4
CASSWGQGETEVFF | TGTGCCAGCAGCTGGGGACAGGGTGAAACTGAAGTTTTCTTT | 14 | few | TRBV7-2 | TRBD1 | TRBJ1-1
CAWSAHSGYSGNTIYF | TGTGCCTGGAGTGCCCATTCCGGTTACTCTGGAAACACCATATATTTT | 16 | many | TRBV30 | . | TRBJ1-3
CASSGRTRNSYEQYF | TGTGCCAGCAGTGGGAGGACTAGAAATTCCTACGAGCAGTACTTC | 15 | many | TRBV6-1 | TRBD2 | TRBJ2-7
CASSSDYRDRDSYEQYF | TGTGCCAGCAGCTCCGACTACCGGGACAGGGACTCCTACGAGCAGTACTTC | 17 | few | TRBV7-6 | TRBD1 | TRBJ2-7
CASSMLKIYGYTF | TGTGCCAGTAGTATGTTGAAAATCTATGGCTACACCTTC | 13 | . | TRBV19 | . | TRBJ1-2
CSVLPPDNYGYTF | TGCAGCGTTCTCCCCCCGGATAACTATGGCTACACCTTC | 13 | . | TRBV29-1 | . | TRBJ1-2
CSALGPNQPQHF | TGCAGTGCGCTAGGACCTAATCAGCCCCAGCATTTT | 12 | . | TRBV20-1 | . | TRBJ1-5
CSAPAGLGNTEAFF | TGCAGTGCTCCCGCGGGCCTGGGGAACACTGAAGCTTTCTTT | 14 | . | TRBV20-1 | . | TRBJ1-1
CSVGRRTYNEQFF | TGCAGCGTTGGGAGACGGACCTACAATGAGCAGTTCTTC | 13 | . | TRBV29-1 | . | TRBJ2-1
CASSSSLNRGGDNEQFF | TGTGCCAGTAGTAGTTCCCTCAACCGGGGTGGGGACAATGAGCAGTTCTTC | 17 | few | TRBV19 | . | TRBJ2-1
CSAMDRATNTIYF | TGCAGCGCCATGGACAGGGCCACAAACACCATATATTTT | 13 | . | TRBV29-1 | TRBD1 | TRBJ1-3
CSVDQRVAGGFSVIEQFF | TGCAGCGTTGATCAGAGGGTAGCGGGGGGTTTTTCGGTCATTGAGCAGTTCTTC | 18 | many | TRBV29-1 | TRBD2 | TRBJ2-1
CSGTDRGVETQYF | TGCAGCGGCACCGACAGGGGGGTGGAGACCCAGTACTTC | 13 | . | TRBV29-1 | TRBD1 | TRBJ2-5
CASSITGRVDYGYTF | TGTGCCAGTAGTATTACGGGGCGTGTTGACTATGGCTACACCTTC | 15 | . | TRBV19 | . | TRBJ1-2
CASSVRFWGGYEQYF | TGTGCCAGCAGTGTAAGGTTTTGGGGGGGCTACGAGCAGTACTTC | 15 | many | TRBV6-1 | TRBD2 | TRBJ2-7
CTSSLAHGDIQYF | TGTACCAGCAGCTTAGCGCATGGAGACATTCAGTACTTC | 13 | . | TRBV7-8 | . | TRBJ2-4
CSARDRTMNTEAFF | TGCAGTGCTAGAGATAGGACCATGAACACTGAAGCTTTCTTT | 14 | few | TRBV20-1 | . | TRBJ1-1
CSAWDFSEQYF | TGCAGCGCCTGGGACTTTAGCGAGCAGTACTTC | 11 | . | TRBV29-1 | . | TRBJ2-7
CAISGAGYGNTIYF | TGTGCCATCAGTGGAGCGGGGTATGGAAACACCATATATTTT | 14 | many | TRBV10-3 | . | TRBJ1-3
CSADAGGPQNIQYF | TGCAGTGCAGATGCGGGGGGGCCGCAAAACATTCAGTACTTC | 14 | . | TRBV20-1 | TRBD2 | TRBJ2-4
CASSPSLARKETQYF | TGTGCCAGCAGCCCGTCTTTAGCGCGGAAAGAGACCCAGTACTTC | 15 | . | TRBV6-2/TRBV6-3 | . | TRBJ2-5
CASSLGPDVDLYNEQFF | TGTGCCAGCAGCTTAGGGCCGGACGTAGACCTATACAATGAGCAGTTCTTC | 17 | . | TRBV7-9 | . | TRBJ2-1
CASTTSGGVYYNEQFF | TGTGCCAGCACGACTAGCGGGGGGGTATATTACAATGAGCAGTTCTTC | 16 | few | TRBV28 | TRBD2 | TRBJ2-1
CASSQITGMNTEAFF | TGCGCCAGCAGCCAAATCACAGGGATGAACACTGAAGCTTTCTTT | 15 | . | TRBV4-3 | . | TRBJ1-1
CASRLAGAIEQYF | TGTGCCAGCAGATTAGCGGGGGCAATCGAGCAGTACTTC | 13 | few | TRBV11-2 | TRBD2 | TRBJ2-7
CASGRQNEKLFF | TGTGCCAGCGGGCGGCAGAATGAAAAACTGTTTTTT | 12 | few | TRBV6-5 | . | TRBJ1-4
CASSQVPSGGASTDTQYF | TGTGCCAGCAGCCAAGTCCCTAGCGGGGGGGCTAGCACAGATACGCAGTATTTT | 18 | few | TRBV4-2 | TRBD2 | TRBJ2-3
CASSKDRTFNTEAFF | TGTGCCAGCAGCAAGGACAGGACTTTTAACACTGAAGCTTTCTTT | 15 | . | TRBV3-1 | TRBD1 | TRBJ1-1
CASSPMVATNTGELFF | TGTGCCAGCAGTCCCATGGTGGCTACGAACACCGGGGAGCTGTTTTTT | 16 | . | TRBV7-3 | . | TRBJ2-2
CASSYGGGQYF | TGTGCCAGCAGTTATGGGGGGGGGCAGTACTTC | 11 | few | TRBV6-5 | TRBD2 | TRBJ2-7
CASSRVASEQYF | TGTGCCAGCAGCAGGGTTGCATCCGAGCAGTACTTC | 12 | . | TRBV7-2 | . | TRBJ2-7
CASSEMVQGPTNTGELFF | TGTGCCAGCAGTGAAATGGTGCAGGGGCCCACGAACACCGGGGAGCTGTTTTTT | 18 | few | TRBV2 | . | TRBJ2-2
CASSNPGGEAFF | TGTGCCAGCAGTAATCCGGGGGGTGAAGCTTTCTTT | 12 | . | TRBV11-2 | . | TRBJ1-1
CASSPRGRFNEKLFF | TGTGCCAGCTCACCTAGGGGGCGGTTTAATGAAAAACTGTTTTTT | 15 | . | TRBV18 | TRBD1 | TRBJ1-4